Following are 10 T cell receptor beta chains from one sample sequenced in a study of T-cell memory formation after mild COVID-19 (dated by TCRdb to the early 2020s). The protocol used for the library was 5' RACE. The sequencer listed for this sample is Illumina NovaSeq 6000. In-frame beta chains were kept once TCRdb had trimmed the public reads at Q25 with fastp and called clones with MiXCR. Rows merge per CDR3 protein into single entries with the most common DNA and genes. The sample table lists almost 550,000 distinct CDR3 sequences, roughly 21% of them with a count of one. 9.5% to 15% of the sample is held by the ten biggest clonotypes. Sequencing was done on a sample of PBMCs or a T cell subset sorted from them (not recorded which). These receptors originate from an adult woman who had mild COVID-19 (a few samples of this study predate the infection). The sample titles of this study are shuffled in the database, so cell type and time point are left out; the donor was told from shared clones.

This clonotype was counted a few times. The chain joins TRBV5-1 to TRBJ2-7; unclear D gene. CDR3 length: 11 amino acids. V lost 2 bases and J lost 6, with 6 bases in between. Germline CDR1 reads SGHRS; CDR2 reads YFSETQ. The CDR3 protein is CASSFLSEQYF. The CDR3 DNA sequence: TGCGCCAGCAGCTTTCTTTCCGAGCAGTACTTC.

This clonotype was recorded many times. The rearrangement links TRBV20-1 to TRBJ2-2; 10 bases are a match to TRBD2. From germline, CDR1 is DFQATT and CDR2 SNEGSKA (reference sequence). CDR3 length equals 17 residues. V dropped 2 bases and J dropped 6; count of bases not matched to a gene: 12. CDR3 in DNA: TGCAGTGCTAGACGACTAGCGGGTAACTCCAAGCCCGGGGAGCTGTTTTTT. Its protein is CSARRLAGNSKPGELFF.

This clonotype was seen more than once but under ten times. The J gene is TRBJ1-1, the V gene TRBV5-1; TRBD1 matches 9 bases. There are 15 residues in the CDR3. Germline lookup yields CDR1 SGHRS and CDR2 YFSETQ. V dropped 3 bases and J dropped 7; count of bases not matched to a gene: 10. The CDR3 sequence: CASSSGQGMNDEAFF. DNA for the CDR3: TGCGCCAGCAGCTCTGGACAGGGGATGAACGATGAAGCTTTCTTT.

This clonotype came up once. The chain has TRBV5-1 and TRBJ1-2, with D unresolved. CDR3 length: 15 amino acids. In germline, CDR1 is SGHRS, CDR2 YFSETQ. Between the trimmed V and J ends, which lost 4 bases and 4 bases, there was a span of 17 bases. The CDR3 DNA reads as TGCGCCAGCAGCACCCGGGCCCCTCGGAGCTATGGCTACACCTTC. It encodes CASSTRAPRSYGYTF.

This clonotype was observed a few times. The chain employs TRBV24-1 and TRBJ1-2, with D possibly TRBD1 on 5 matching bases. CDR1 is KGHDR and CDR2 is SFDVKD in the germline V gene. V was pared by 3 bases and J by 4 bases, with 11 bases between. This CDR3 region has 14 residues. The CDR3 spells CATSDTGTTYGYTF. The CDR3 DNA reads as TGTGCCACCAGTGATACCGGGACGACCTATGGCTACACCTTC.

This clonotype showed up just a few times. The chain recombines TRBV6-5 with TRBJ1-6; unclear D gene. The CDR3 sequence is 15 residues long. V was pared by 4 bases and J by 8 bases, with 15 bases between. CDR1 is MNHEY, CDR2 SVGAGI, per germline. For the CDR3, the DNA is TGTGCCAGCAGTTCGGACGGGTCTGCGTATTCACCCCTCCACTTT. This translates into CASSSDGSAYSPLHF.

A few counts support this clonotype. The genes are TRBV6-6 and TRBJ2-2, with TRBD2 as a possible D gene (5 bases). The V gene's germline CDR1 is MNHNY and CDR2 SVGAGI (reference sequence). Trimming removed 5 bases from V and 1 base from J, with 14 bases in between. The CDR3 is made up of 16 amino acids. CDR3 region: CASSDLGSGNTGELFF. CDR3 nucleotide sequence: TGTGCCAGCAGTGATTTGGGGAGCGGGAACACCGGGGAGCTGTTTTTT.

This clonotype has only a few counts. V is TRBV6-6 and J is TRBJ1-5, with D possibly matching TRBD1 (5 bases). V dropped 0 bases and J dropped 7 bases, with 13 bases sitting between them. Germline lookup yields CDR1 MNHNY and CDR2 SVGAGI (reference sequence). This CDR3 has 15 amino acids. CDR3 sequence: CASSYSLGGGQPQHF. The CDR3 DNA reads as TGTGCCAGCAGTTACTCTTTGGGGGGGGGGCAGCCCCAGCATTTT.

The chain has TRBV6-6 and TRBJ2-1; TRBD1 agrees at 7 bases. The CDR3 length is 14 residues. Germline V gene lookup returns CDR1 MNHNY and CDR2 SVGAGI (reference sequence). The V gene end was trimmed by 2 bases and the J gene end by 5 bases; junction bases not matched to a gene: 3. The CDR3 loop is CASSYQGDDNEQFF. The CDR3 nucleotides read TGTGCCAGCAGTTACCAGGGGGATGACAATGAGCAGTTCTTC.

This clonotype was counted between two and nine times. The CDR3 protein is CASSHHPSGSTEAFF. In DNA form, the CDR3 reads TGCGCCAGCAGCCACCACCCTTCCGGGAGCACTGAAGCTTTCTTT. The J gene is TRBJ1-1, the V gene TRBV4-1; no definite D call. Germline V gives CDR1 MGHRA, CDR2 YSYEKL. There are 15 residues in the CDR3. Trimming shortened V by 3 bases and J by 4 bases, and 15 bases separated the two germline ends.